Below, 22 T cell receptor beta chains from the same sample are listed, as sequenced in a study of blood T cells in healthy people across ages. Using a J-beta primer mix together with a sample-barcoded 5' primer, a second PCR was run for roughly 6 to 11 cycles. From the 5' RACE reads, TCRdb called clonotypes with MiXCR, one entry per CDR3 protein. The sample has about 780,000 distinct CDR3 sequences, around a quarter seen once; the top ten hold around 3%. The same sample was also used in a study of T cells of mothers and their children.

What was sequenced was blood. These receptors were taken from a boy aged 10-17 years in good health.

Details on this clonotype: The junction departs from germline at one end; a sequencing error may be responsible. V gene TRBV20-1 combines with J gene TRBJ2-5, with 8 nucleotides matching TRBD2. With the DNA end fitting TRBJ2-7 better, the J assignment may be wrong. Germline V gene lookup returns CDR1 DFQATT and CDR2 SNEGSKA (reference sequence). CDR3 length: 13 amino acids. Here the CDR3 reads CSARGGLVFEQYF. The CDR3 DNA is TGCAGTGCCAGAGGGGGACTAGTTTTCGAGCAGTACTTC.

The chain couples TRBV5-1 to TRBJ1-1, with 8 bases that match TRBD1. The CDR3 is 14 residues long. Germline CDR1 SGHRS, CDR2 YFSETQ. After removal of 1 base from V and 6 bases from J, the junction contained 5 bases not matched to a gene. CDR3 region: CASSLSQGAPEAFF. The CDR3 DNA reads as TGCGCCAGCAGCTTGTCCCAGGGGGCCCCTGAAGCTTTCTTT.

This clonotype appeared a few times. The genes are TRBV7-9 and TRBJ2-7; maybe TRBD1 (5 bases). The germline gives CDR1 SEHNR, CDR2 FQNEAQ (reference sequence). V was cut by 1 base and J by 1 base, with 11 bases left in between. This CDR3 is 15 amino acids long. The CDR3 nucleotides are TGTGCCAGCAGCTTAGGGGGCACAGCTTCCTACGAGCAGTACTTC. It codes for CASSLGGTASYEQYF.

The gene calls are TRBV20-1 and TRBJ2-3; 8 nucleotides agree with TRBD2. Germline V gene data show CDR1 as DFQATT and CDR2 as SNEGSKA (reference sequence). This CDR3 spans 13 amino acids. With V trimmed by 4 bases and J by 4 bases, 4 bases remained unmatched. CDR3 residues: CSAIGRAPDTQYF. The DNA of the CDR3 is TGCAGTGCTATCGGGAGGGCCCCAGATACGCAGTATTTT.

The sample holds a few counts of this clonotype. The chain uses TRBV11-2 and TRBJ2-7, with 10 bases matching TRBD1. J was trimmed by 4 bases and V by 4 bases; bases with no gene match: 7. CDR3 length equals 15 residues. Germline CDR1 reads SGHAT; CDR2 reads FQNNGV. The CDR3 nucleotides are TGTGCCAGCAGCTCACTCGACAGGGGGCGGTACGAGCAGTACTTC. It yields the protein CASSSLDRGRYEQYF.

The chain employs TRBV4-1 and TRBJ2-7; D unresolved. Gene TRBJ2-5 matches the end of the DNA better, so the J call may be wrong. This CDR3 is 15 amino acids long. Germline values: CDR1 MGHRA, CDR2 YSYEKL. Written as DNA, the CDR3 is TGCGCCAGCAGCCAAGATGGGCCGTTCCGGGAGACCCAGTACTTC. This encodes CASSQDGPFRETQYF.

This chain links TRBV7-6 with TRBJ1-3; D call uncertain. CDR1 is SGHVS, CDR2 FNYEAQ, per germline. There are 15 residues in the CDR3. V gave up 2 bases and J gave up 0 bases, with 8 bases separating them. The CDR3 spells CASSLSAYSGNTIYF. The CDR3 region has the DNA TGTGCCAGCAGCTTATCAGCGTACTCTGGAAACACCATATATTTT.

This clonotype turned up a few times. The chain joins TRBV29-1 to TRBJ2-5; 8 bases are shared with TRBD1. The DNA end lines up better with TRBJ2-7; the J call may be wrong. From germline, CDR1 is SQVTM and CDR2 ANQGSEA. The CDR3 length is 16 residues. CDR3 amino acids: CSVDGQGGFGRGEQYF. CDR3 nucleotide sequence: TGCAGCGTTGATGGACAGGGTGGCTTCGGTCGCGGCGAGCAGTACTTC.

The rearrangement links TRBV18 to TRBJ2-5; possibly TRBD2 for D (6 bases). V lost 3 bases and J 5 bases, leaving 13 bases between the germline ends. The germline CDR1 and CDR2 sequences are KGHSH and LQKENI. The CDR3 extends over 14 amino acids. The CDR3 region has the DNA TGTGCCAGCTCACCGGGGGGATATGAGGAGACCCAGTACTTC. This encodes CASSPGGYEETQYF.

A few counts support this clonotype. The chain links TRBV6-5 to TRBJ2-7, with D possibly TRBD2 on 6 matching bases. The CDR3 totals 12 residues. V lost 8 bases and J lost 7, with 15 bases in between. Germline V gene lookup returns CDR1 MNHEY and CDR2 SVGAGI. The CDR3 region is CASGRTAGEQYF. CDR3 DNA sequence: TGTGCCAGCGGTCGGACGGCGGGGGAGCAGTACTTC.

V gene TRBV6-6 combines with J gene TRBJ2-7, with D possibly being TRBD2 (5 bases). CDR3 length equals 12 residues. The V end lost 5 bases, the J end lost 5 bases, and 10 bases lay between the germline ends. Per germline, CDR1 MNHNY and CDR2 SVGAGI (reference sequence). CDR3 in amino acids: CASSSREHEQYF. CDR3 nucleotide sequence: TGTGCCAGCAGTAGTAGGGAGCACGAGCAGTACTTC.

The rearrangement joins TRBV6-5 to TRBJ2-5, with a tentative D call TRBD1 (5 bases). Germline loops: CDR1 MNHEY, CDR2 SVGAGI. The CDR3 contains 14 residues. V was pared by 6 bases and J by 5 bases, with 16 bases between. DNA for the CDR3: TGTGCCAGCAGCCCGTTTGGACAAGCGGAGACCCAGTACTTC. It yields the protein CASSPFGQAETQYF.

V usage is TRBV2 and J usage is TRBJ2-5; 9 nucleotides match TRBD1. The J call is in doubt because the DNA end fits TRBJ2-7 better. Germline lookup yields CDR1 SNHLY and CDR2 FYNNEI. CDR3 length: 14 amino acids. CDR3 amino acids: CASIAGTGRYEQYF. Here the CDR3 DNA reads TGTGCCAGCATCGCCGGGACAGGGCGCTACGAGCAGTACTTC.

In its sample, this clonotype was seen a few times. The chain recombines TRBV10-3 with TRBJ2-1, with 7 bases matching TRBD2. The trim removed 4 bases at V and 8 bases at J, leaving 8 bases unmatched. CDR1 is ENHRY and CDR2 is SYGVKD in the germline V gene. There are 14 residues in the CDR3. The CDR3 nucleotides are TGTGCCATCAGTGGCGCGGGGGACTTGGATGAGCAGTTCTTC. Its protein is CAISGAGDLDEQFF.

This clonotype has ten or more counts. The germline gene is not matched at one end of the junction; a read error may be the cause. This chain links TRBV12-3 or TRBV12-4 with TRBJ1-1; no definite D call. There are 14 residues in the CDR3. As DNA, the CDR3 is TGTGCCAGCAGCTTAGGCGGTCTGAACACTGAAGCTTTCTTT. It encodes CASSLGGLNTEAFF.

The CDR3 DNA is TGTGCCAGCAGCTTGGCCGAGGACATTCAGTACTTC. Its translation is CASSLAEDIQYF. The chain joins TRBV5-5 to TRBJ2-4; D is unresolved. Germline CDR1 reads SGHKS; CDR2 reads YYEKEE (reference sequence). The CDR3 length is 12 residues. The ends were cut back, 0 bases at V and 8 bases at J, with 6 bases in the middle.

The V gene is TRBV12-3 or TRBV12-4, the J gene TRBJ2-5, with D possibly TRBD2 on 6 matching bases. V lost 6 bases to trimming and J lost 4 bases, with 12 bases between them. This CDR3 has 13 residues. Here the CDR3 reads CASRAGKLETQYF. In DNA, the CDR3 is TGTGCCAGCAGGGCGGGAAAATTAGAGACCCAGTACTTC.

This clonotype has just a few counts. V and J are TRBV28 and TRBJ1-2; TRBD1 matches at 9 bases. The V gene end was trimmed by 5 bases and the J gene end by 4 bases; junction bases not matched to a gene: 11. The germline V gene encodes CDR1 MDHEN and CDR2 SYDVKM. This CDR3 is 16 amino acids long. The chain's CDR3 is CASSQGDREYSYGYTF. For the CDR3, the DNA is TGTGCCAGCAGTCAGGGGGACAGGGAGTATTCCTATGGCTACACCTTC.

The V gene is TRBV30, the J gene TRBJ2-5; no clear D. This CDR3 is built from 13 residues. The V gene's germline CDR1 is GTSNPN and CDR2 SVGIG (reference sequence). V was pared by 4 bases and J by 0 bases, with 9 bases between. This chain's CDR3 is CAWTEPYQETQYF. CDR3 coding DNA: TGTGCCTGGACAGAACCCTACCAAGAGACCCAGTACTTC.

The sample holds a few counts of this clonotype. This chain uses TRBV29-1 with TRBJ2-5; D perhaps matches TRBD2 (6 bases). Matching the DNA end better, TRBJ2-1 makes the J call doubtful. The CDR3 is made up of 15 amino acids. Germline V lookup: CDR1 SQVTM, CDR2 ANQGSEA. DNA of the CDR3: TGCAGCGTTGAGCTAACCCGGGGGAAGTACAATGAGCAGTTCTTC. Encoded protein: CSVELTRGKYNEQFF.

The table lists this clonotype with a few counts. The genes are TRBV4-1 and TRBJ2-5, with D possibly TRBD1 on 5 matching bases. CDR1 and CDR2 (germline): MGHRA, YSYEKL. The CDR3 length is 15 residues. V shed 2 bases and J shed 7 bases, with 17 bases lying between them. For the CDR3, the DNA is TGCGCCAGCAGCCAACCGACTGGACCTAGGGGGACCCAGTACTTC. Amino acid sequence: CASSQPTGPRGTQYF.

The chain employs TRBV28 and TRBJ2-7; 10 bases match TRBD2. Germline V gene data show CDR1 as MDHEN and CDR2 as SYDVKM. The CDR3 length is 15 residues. V lost 5 bases to trimming and J lost 3 bases; unmatched junction nucleotides: 7. The CDR3 spells CASSPLAGGLYEQYF. The CDR3 coding sequence is TGTGCCAGCAGTCCCTTAGCGGGGGGCCTCTACGAGCAGTACTTC.